One TCR beta chain is described in this entry. The antigen remains unidentified. This entry belongs to a study of shared clonotypes between healthy human individuals. This CDR3 has 17 residues. J lost 5 bases, V lost 0 bases, and 9 bases had no gene match. Germline CDR1 reads SGDLS; CDR2 reads YYNGEE. CD45RO-negative, CCR7-positively selected cells formed the naive CD8 fraction, excluding terminally differentiated effector memory CD45RA+ cells. Recent vaccinations or acute infections were absent in the healthy HIV-negative adult donors. The study's findings and limits: Estimated clonotype richness was generally higher in naive than memory subsets.

Sorted subsets were amplified in replicate PCRs using around 220 ng DNA, around 30,000 T cell genomes. Method: immunoSEQ multiplex PCR; TCRdb's copy keeps in-frame clones and lacks some. The table has around 1.9 million clones, about 93% seen once; the top ten hold more than 1.5%. The receptor comes from a man between 18 and 29 years old in good health. Some clones in this sample may be carry-over from other donors' samples. The sample was naive CD8+ T cells from PBMCs. The chain links TRBV9 to TRBJ2-2; 8 bases are shared with TRBD2. The CDR3 loop is CASSVVPTSEQTGELFF. CDR3 DNA sequence: TGTGCCAGCAGCGTAGTACCGACTAGCGAGCAAACCGGGGAGCTGTTTTTT.